The 29 T cell receptor beta chains below were found in one sample sequenced in a study of CD8 T cell repertoires and HIV-1 epitope variants. Produced via immunoSEQ multiplex PCR; TCRdb's table is partial and in-frame only. This sample yields 95,000 or so clones, of which 60% to 80% are seen a single time; roughly 24% belongs to the top ten. Sequencing input: uncultured baseline CD8+ T cells from peripheral blood mononuclear cells (PBMCs). The source of these receptors is a male donor with HIV.

The chain has TRBV6-1 and TRBJ2-3; 9 nucleotides match TRBD2. With V trimmed by 4 bases and J by 4 bases, 6 bases remained unmatched. CDR1 and CDR2 from the germline V gene are MNHNS and SASEGT. This CDR3 has 15 amino acids. The CDR3 protein is CASSGGRGGPDTQYF. CDR3 coding DNA: TGTGCCAGCAGTGGCGGGAGGGGGGGCCCAGATACGCAGTATTTT.

The rearrangement joins TRBV19 to TRBJ2-7; 9 positions agree with TRBD1. CDR1 and CDR2 from the germline V gene are LNHDA and SQIVND (reference sequence). V trimming: 7 bases; J trimming: 2 bases; junction bases outside the gene matches: 6. The length of the CDR3 is 14 residues. The CDR3 DNA is TGTGCCAGTAAGTCCGGGACAGGGACCTACGAGCAGTACTTC. This gives the protein CASKSGTGTYEQYF.

This clone was detected only once. This chain uses TRBV5-8 with TRBJ1-6; TRBD1 matches 10 bases. Germline CDR1 is SGHTS and CDR2 is YDEGEE. There are 15 residues in the CDR3. With V trimmed by 2 bases and J by 9 bases, 5 bases remained unmatched. CDR3 sequence reads: CASSFRTGGSSPLHF. In DNA form, the CDR3 reads TGTGCCAGCAGCTTCAGGACAGGGGGTAGTTCACCCCTCCACTTT. The full variable domain, in which reference TRBV5-8 and TRBJ1-6 provide the parts outside the CDR3, is EAGVTQSPTHLIKTRGQQATLRCSPISGHTSVYWYQQALGLGLQFLLWYDEGEERNRGNFPPRFSGRQFPNYSSELNVNALELEDSALYLCASSFRTGGSSPLHFGNGTRLTVT.

V and J are TRBV15 and TRBJ2-7, with 10 bases lining up with TRBD2. V shed 5 bases, J shed 4 bases, and the junction held 11 bases outside the gene matches. This CDR3 region has 16 residues. Germline V gene data show CDR1 as LNHNV and CDR2 as YYDKDF (reference sequence). The CDR3 reads CATSGSSGRNSYEQYF. The DNA for the CDR3 is TGTGCCACCAGCGGATCTAGCGGGAGAAACTCTTACGAGCAGTACTTC.

The chain employs TRBV6-4 and TRBJ2-7, with 9 positions matching TRBD1. This CDR3 region has 13 residues. V gave up 5 bases and J gave up 5 bases; unmatched junction bases: 4. The germline gives CDR1 MRHNA, CDR2 SNTAGT. This CDR3 is CASSRDREDEQYF. CDR3 in DNA: TGTGCCAGCAGTCGGGACAGGGAAGACGAGCAGTACTTC.

The chain links TRBV19 to TRBJ2-7, with TRBD2 matching 8 bases. Germline V gene sequence: CDR1 LNHDA, CDR2 SQIVND (reference sequence). The ends lost 5 bases at V and 1 base at J; junction bases unmatched: 7. The length of the CDR3 is 15 residues. Here the CDR3 DNA reads TGTGCCAGTAGTTTATCCTCTAGCGGGTCCTACGAGCAGTACTTC. Amino acid sequence: CASSLSSSGSYEQYF.

This clone showed up just a few times. J is TRBJ2-7 and V is TRBV21-1; the table's TRBD1 call for D was not verified on the DNA. TRBV21-1 is a listed pseudogene. The CDR3 loop spans 15 amino acids. The CDR3 here is CASNGYRDRENEQYF. CDR3 nucleotide sequence: TGTGCCAGCAACGGATACCGGGACAGGGAGAACGAGCAGTACTTC.

The CDR3 nucleotides read TGCAGCGGCACGGACTTTTGGACGCAGTATTTT. This codes for CSGTDFWTQYF. The rearrangement links TRBV20-1 to TRBJ2-3; perhaps TRBD2 as D (5 bases). CDR3 length equals 11 residues. The germline gives CDR1 DFQATT, CDR2 SNEGSKA (reference sequence).

This clone was counted once. The chain couples TRBV9 to TRBJ2-4; 11 nucleotides line up with TRBD2. The CDR3 has 14 residues. The V segment lost 3 bases and the J segment 15 bases; nucleotides outside the gene matches: 11. Germline V gene data show CDR1 as SGDLS and CDR2 as YYNGEE. CDR3 DNA: TGTGCCAGCAGCGCTTCTAGCGGGGGGCCCTTAAGGTACTTC. Translated, it gives CASSASSGGPLRYF.

The rearrangement uses TRBV30 and TRBJ2-7; 7 nucleotides line up with TRBD1. The junction had 1 base not matched to a gene; V was cut back by 0 bases and J by 5 bases. The CDR3 length is 12 residues. Germline assignment: CDR1 GTSNPN and CDR2 SVGIG (reference sequence). CDR3 nucleotide sequence: TGTGCCTGGAGTGTGACAGGGAACGAGCAGTACTTC. Protein product: CAWSVTGNEQYF. The full variable domain, rest sourced from reference TRBV30 and TRBJ2-7, is SQTIHQWPATLVQPVGSPLSLECTVEGTSNPNLYWYRQAAGRGLQLLFYSVGIGQISSEVPQNLSASRPQDRQFILSSKKLLLSDSGFYLCAWSVTGNEQYFGPGTRLTVT.

V gene TRBV18 combines with J gene TRBJ1-5, with D possibly being TRBD1 (5 bases). Germline V gives CDR1 KGHSH, CDR2 LQKENI. Trimming took 6 bases from V and 5 from J, leaving 17 bases between them. This CDR3 is 15 amino acids long. The CDR3 loop is CASSDREGLHQPQHF. CDR3 sequence (DNA): TGTGCCAGCTCCGACCGGGAGGGGCTTCATCAGCCCCAGCATTTT.

The gene calls are TRBV5-1 and TRBJ2-7, with 13 bases matching TRBD2. The CDR3 is made up of 20 amino acids. In germline, CDR1 is SGHRS, CDR2 YFSETQ. V lost 0 bases, J lost 2 bases, and 14 bases stayed unmatched. The CDR3 sequence is CASSLDLARLAGGPPYEQYF. In nucleotides, the CDR3 is TGCGCCAGCAGCTTGGACTTAGCCCGACTAGCGGGGGGCCCCCCCTACGAGCAGTACTTC.

The chain links TRBV9 to TRBJ1-1; D not certain. The CDR3 length is 15 residues. Germline-derived CDR1 and CDR2 are SGDLS and YYNGEE. V lost 4 bases to trimming and J lost 0 bases, with 13 bases between them. The CDR3 is CASSRRPLMNTEAFF. The CDR3 region has the DNA TGTGCCAGCAGCCGAAGGCCACTCATGAACACTGAAGCTTTCTTT. Complete variable domain (other parts from reference TRBV9 and TRBJ1-1): DSGVTQTPKHLITATGQRVTLRCSPRSGDLSVYWYQQSLDQGLQFLIQYYNGEERAKGNILERFSAQQFPDLHSELNLSSLELGDSALYFCASSRRPLMNTEAFFGQGTRLTVV.

The V and J genes are TRBV29-1 and TRBJ2-3; no clear D gene. Per germline, CDR1 SQVTM and CDR2 ANQGSEA. CDR3 length equals 15 residues. Trimming removed 1 base at V and 0 bases at J, with 11 bases between. The CDR3 sequence: CSVEAAQGSTDTQYF. The CDR3 nucleotides read TGCAGCGTTGAAGCCGCTCAAGGAAGCACAGATACGCAGTATTTT.

A few counts support this clone. This sequence joins TRBV5-1 and TRBJ1-1; unclear D gene. Germline CDR1 SGHRS, CDR2 YFSETQ. The length of the CDR3 is 14 residues. V shed 4 bases and J shed 0 bases, with 10 bases lying between them. The CDR3 sequence: CASSRLTMNTEAFF. The DNA for the CDR3 is TGCGCCAGCAGCCGATTGACGATGAACACTGAAGCTTTCTTT.

The chain links TRBV4-1 to TRBJ2-1; D is possibly TRBD2 (7 bases). The V gene's germline CDR1 is MGHRA and CDR2 YSYEKL. The CDR3 length is 15 residues. The ends were cut back, 2 bases at V and 8 bases at J, with 16 bases in the middle. CDR3 loop: CASSQLIQGGDEQFF. CDR3 nucleotides: TGCGCCAGCAGCCAACTTATACAGGGAGGGGATGAGCAGTTCTTC.

This clone appeared a single time. The chain carries TRBV27 and TRBJ1-4; D not certain. The V end lost 6 bases, the J end lost 0 bases, and 8 bases lay between the germline ends. The CDR3 totals 14 residues. From germline, CDR1 is MNHEY and CDR2 SMNVEV (reference sequence). The CDR3 loop reads CASRPAATNEKLFF. Written as DNA, the CDR3 is TGTGCCAGCAGGCCAGCAGCAACTAATGAAAAACTGTTTTTT.

The V call is TRBV5-4, the J call TRBJ2-2, with unresolved D. The CDR3 is 13 residues long. The V and J ends lost 5 bases and 2 bases respectively, with 7 bases between them. Germline V gene data show CDR1 as SGHNT and CDR2 as YYREEE (reference sequence). DNA for the CDR3: TGTGCCAGCAGGCAGGAAAACACCGGGGAGCTGTTTTTT. Residues: CASRQENTGELFF.

This clone was seen a handful of times. The genes are TRBV5-1 and TRBJ1-5; tentatively, D is TRBD1 (5 bases). This CDR3 is 15 amino acids long. V dropped 4 bases and J dropped 6 bases, with 17 bases sitting between them. Germline CDR1 is SGHRS and CDR2 is YFSETQ. CDR3 region: CASSPTTGTGQPQHF. As DNA, the CDR3 is TGCGCCAGCAGCCCAACAACCGGGACGGGTCAGCCCCAGCATTTT.

This chain links TRBV4-2 with TRBJ2-7, with 9 bases identical to TRBD1. J was trimmed by 1 base and V by 4 bases; bases with no gene match: 5. CDR3 length equals 15 residues. Germline values: CDR1 LGHNA, CDR2 YNFKEQ. The CDR3 sequence: CASSPPGTGSYEQYF. CDR3 DNA sequence: TGTGCCAGCAGCCCACCCGGGACAGGGTCCTACGAGCAGTACTTC.

This chain joins TRBV19 and TRBJ2-1, with 8 bases lining up with TRBD2. The V gene end was trimmed by 8 bases and the J gene end by 4 bases; junction bases not matched to a gene: 7. The CDR3 has 14 residues. Germline CDR1 LNHDA, CDR2 SQIVND (reference sequence). The CDR3 nucleotides read TGTGCCAGTGCAGCGGGGGTTATATACAATGAGCAGTTCTTC. This sequence encodes CASAAGVIYNEQFF.

The genes are TRBV19 and TRBJ1-5, with D perhaps matching TRBD1 (5 bases). This CDR3 region has 13 residues. Germline V gene lookup returns CDR1 LNHDA and CDR2 SQIVND (reference sequence). Trimming removed 6 bases at V and 3 bases at J, with 9 bases between. CDR3: CASSRQNNQPQHF. CDR3 nucleotides: TGTGCCAGTAGCAGACAGAACAATCAGCCCCAGCATTTT.

V gene TRBV23-1 combines with J gene TRBJ1-5; 7 bases agree with TRBD1. TRBV23-1 is sorted into the ORF group, with uncertain function. With 2 bases clipped from V and 2 bases from J, the junction kept 12 bases outside the gene matches. The CDR3 is 18 residues long. The CDR3 DNA follows: TGCGCCAGCAGTCAAGATGGTAAAGGGACAGCGTGCAATCAGCCCCAGCATTTT. Translating it yields CASSQDGKGTACNQPQHF.

The gene calls are TRBV5-1 and TRBJ2-5; the D gene is possibly TRBD2 (6 bases). Trimming removed 7 bases from V and 5 bases from J, with 9 bases in between. The CDR3 has 11 residues. The germline V gene encodes CDR1 SGHRS and CDR2 YFSETQ. The CDR3 reads CASDGGETQYF. The CDR3 region has the DNA TGCGCCAGCGACGGGGGTGAGACCCAGTACTTC. Drawing the rest from reference TRBV5-1 and TRBJ2-5, the complete variable domain is KAGVTQTPRYLIKTRGQQVTLSCSPISGHRSVSWYQQTPGQGLQFLFEYFSETQRNKGNFPGRFSGRQFSNSRSEMNVSTLELGDSALYLCASDGGETQYFGPGTRLLVL.

This chain connects TRBV5-8 to TRBJ2-2; D gene uncertain. Trimming removed 0 bases from V and 0 bases from J, with 9 bases in between. The CDR3 sequence is 16 residues long. The germline V gene encodes CDR1 SGHTS and CDR2 YDEGEE. The CDR3: CASSLDLSANTGELFF. The DNA for the CDR3 is TGTGCCAGCAGCTTGGACCTTTCCGCGAACACCGGGGAGCTGTTTTTT.

This clone occurred once. This chain uses TRBV5-1 with TRBJ1-5; D is ambiguous. In germline, CDR1 is SGHRS, CDR2 YFSETQ. Deletions cut 0 bases from V and 3 bases from J, with 7 bases between. The CDR3 runs to 14 residues. Written as DNA, the CDR3 is TGCGCCAGCAGCTTGGGTCAGGTCAATCAGCCCCAGCATTTT. This translates into CASSLGQVNQPQHF.

CDR3 in DNA: TGTGCCAGCAGTGATAGTCCGGGAGCGGCAGAGACCCAGTACTTC. Its protein is CASSDSPGAAETQYF. The chain links TRBV2 to TRBJ2-5; a possible D gene is TRBD2 (6 bases). V lost 3 bases and J 4 bases, leaving 15 bases between the germline ends. Germline CDR1 reads SNHLY; CDR2 reads FYNNEI. This CDR3 contains 15 residues.

The chain has TRBV6-5 and TRBJ2-7; 7 bases map to TRBD2. CDR1 is MNHEY, CDR2 SVGAGI, per germline. This CDR3 comprises 14 residues. The J segment lost 3 bases and the V segment lost 7 bases, leaving 9 bases of the junction unmatched. The CDR3 loop reads CASTPTGGLYEQYF. Here the CDR3 DNA reads TGTGCCAGCACCCCCACGGGGGGACTCTACGAGCAGTACTTC.

This CDR3 reads CASSLAGVSDYNSPLHF. In nucleotides, the CDR3 is TGCGCCAGCAGCTTGGCCGGGGTCAGTGATTATAATTCACCCCTCCACTTT. V is TRBV5-1 and J is TRBJ1-6, with unresolved D. From germline, CDR1 is SGHRS and CDR2 YFSETQ. V lost 0 bases and J 4 bases, leaving 14 bases between the germline ends. The length of the CDR3 is 17 residues.